This TCR beta chain originates from a study of shared clonotypes between healthy human individuals. Generated by immunoSEQ multiplex PCR, the TCRdb table keeps only in-frame clones and is missing some. This sample has a few hundred thousand clones, with about 96% found just once. V lost 5 bases and J 4 bases, leaving 8 bases between the germline ends. CDR3 length: 13 residues. In germline, CDR1 is MNHEY, CDR2 SVGAGI. The V call is TRBV6-5, the J call TRBJ2-2; tentative D call: TRBD2 (5 bases). Input material: memory CD8+ T cells sorted from blood. As for subset: CD45RO+ cells pooled with CCR7-negative TemRA cells. This sequence originates from a man aged 30 to 39 in good health. The CDR3 reads CASSPRGTGELFF. The CDR3 nucleotides read TGTGCCAGCAGTCCCCGGGGCACCGGGGAGCTGTTTTTT.